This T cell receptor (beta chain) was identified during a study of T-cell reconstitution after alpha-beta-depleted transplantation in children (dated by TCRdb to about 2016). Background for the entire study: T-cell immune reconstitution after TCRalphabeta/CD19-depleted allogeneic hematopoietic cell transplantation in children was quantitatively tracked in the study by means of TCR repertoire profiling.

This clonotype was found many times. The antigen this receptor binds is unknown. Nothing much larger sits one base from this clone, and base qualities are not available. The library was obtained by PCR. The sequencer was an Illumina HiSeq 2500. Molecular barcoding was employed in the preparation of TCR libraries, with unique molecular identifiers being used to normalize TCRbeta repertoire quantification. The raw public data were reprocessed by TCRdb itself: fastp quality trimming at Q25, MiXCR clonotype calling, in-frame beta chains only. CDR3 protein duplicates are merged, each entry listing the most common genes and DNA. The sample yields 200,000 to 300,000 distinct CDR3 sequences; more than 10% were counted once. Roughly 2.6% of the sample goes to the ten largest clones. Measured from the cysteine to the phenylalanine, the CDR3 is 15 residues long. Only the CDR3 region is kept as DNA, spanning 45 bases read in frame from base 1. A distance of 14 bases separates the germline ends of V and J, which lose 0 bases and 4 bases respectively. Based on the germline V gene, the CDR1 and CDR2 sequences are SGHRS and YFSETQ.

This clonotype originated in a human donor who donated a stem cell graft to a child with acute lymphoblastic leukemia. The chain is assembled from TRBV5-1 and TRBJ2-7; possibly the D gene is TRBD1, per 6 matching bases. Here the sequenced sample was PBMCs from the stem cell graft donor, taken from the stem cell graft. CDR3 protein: CASSLVSGDTYEQYF. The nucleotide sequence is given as TGCGCCAGCAGCTTGGTTTCAGGGGACACTTACGAGCAGTACTTC.